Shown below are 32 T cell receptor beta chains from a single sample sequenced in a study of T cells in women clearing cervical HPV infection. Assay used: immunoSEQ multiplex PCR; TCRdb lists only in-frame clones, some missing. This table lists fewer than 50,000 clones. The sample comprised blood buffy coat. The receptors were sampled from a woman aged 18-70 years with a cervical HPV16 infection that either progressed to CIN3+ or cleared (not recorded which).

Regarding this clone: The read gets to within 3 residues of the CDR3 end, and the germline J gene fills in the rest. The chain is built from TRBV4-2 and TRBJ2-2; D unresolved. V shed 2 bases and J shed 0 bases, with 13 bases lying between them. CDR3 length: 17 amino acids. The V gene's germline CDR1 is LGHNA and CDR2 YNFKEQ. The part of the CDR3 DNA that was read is TGTGCCAGCAGCCAAAAGGGCACGCCTTCGAACACCGGGGAG. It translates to CASSQKGTPSNTGE. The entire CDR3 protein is CASSQKGTPSNTGELFF.

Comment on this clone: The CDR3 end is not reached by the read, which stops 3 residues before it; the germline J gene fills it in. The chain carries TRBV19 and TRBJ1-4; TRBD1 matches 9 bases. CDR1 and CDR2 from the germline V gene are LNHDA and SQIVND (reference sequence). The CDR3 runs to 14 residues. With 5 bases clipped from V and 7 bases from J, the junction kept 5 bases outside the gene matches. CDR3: CASSVQGASEKLFF. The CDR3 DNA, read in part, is TGTGCCAGTAGTGTACAGGGGGCTTCTGAAAAA.

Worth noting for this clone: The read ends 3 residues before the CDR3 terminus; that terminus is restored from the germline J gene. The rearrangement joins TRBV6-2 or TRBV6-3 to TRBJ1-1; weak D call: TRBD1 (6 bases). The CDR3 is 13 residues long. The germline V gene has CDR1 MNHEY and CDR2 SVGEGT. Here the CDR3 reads CASTEVEQGTAFF. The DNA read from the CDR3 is TGTGCCAGCACCGAGGTGGAACAGGGTACA.

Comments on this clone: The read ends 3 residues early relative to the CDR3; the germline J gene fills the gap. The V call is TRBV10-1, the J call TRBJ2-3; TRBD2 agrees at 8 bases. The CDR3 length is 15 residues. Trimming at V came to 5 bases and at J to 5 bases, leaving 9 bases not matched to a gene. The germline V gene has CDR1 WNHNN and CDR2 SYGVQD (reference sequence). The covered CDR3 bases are TGCGCCAGCAGTTGGGCGAGCGGGGGTTTAGATACG. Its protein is CASSWASGGLDT. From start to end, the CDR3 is CASSWASGGLDTQYF.

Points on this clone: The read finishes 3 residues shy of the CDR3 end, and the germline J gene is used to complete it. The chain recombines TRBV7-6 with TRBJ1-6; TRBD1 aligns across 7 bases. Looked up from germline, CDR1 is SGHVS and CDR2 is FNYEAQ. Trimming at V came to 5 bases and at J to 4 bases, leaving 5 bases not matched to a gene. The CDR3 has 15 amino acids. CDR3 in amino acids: CASSAQQGYNSPLHF. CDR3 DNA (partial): TGTGCCAGCAGCGCCCAACAGGGGTATAATTCACCC.

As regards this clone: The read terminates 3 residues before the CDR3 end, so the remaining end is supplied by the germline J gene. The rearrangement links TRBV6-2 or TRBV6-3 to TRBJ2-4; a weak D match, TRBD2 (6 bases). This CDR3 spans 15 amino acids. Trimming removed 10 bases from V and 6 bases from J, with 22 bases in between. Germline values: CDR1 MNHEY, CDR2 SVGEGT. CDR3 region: CATAGIRDAGNIQYF. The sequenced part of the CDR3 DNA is TGTGCCACCGCGGGGATAAGGGACGCAGGAAACATT.

CDR3 in amino acids: CASSLGQAPLNEQFF. The sequenced CDR3 bases are TGTGCCAGCTCACTCGGACAGGCCCCTCTCAATGAG. The rearrangement links TRBV18 to TRBJ2-1; TRBD1 matches 7 bases. The read ends 3 residues before the CDR3 terminus; that terminus is restored from the germline J gene. This CDR3 has 15 residues. Germline values: CDR1 KGHSH, CDR2 LQKENI. J lost 6 bases, V lost 4 bases, and 9 bases had no gene match.

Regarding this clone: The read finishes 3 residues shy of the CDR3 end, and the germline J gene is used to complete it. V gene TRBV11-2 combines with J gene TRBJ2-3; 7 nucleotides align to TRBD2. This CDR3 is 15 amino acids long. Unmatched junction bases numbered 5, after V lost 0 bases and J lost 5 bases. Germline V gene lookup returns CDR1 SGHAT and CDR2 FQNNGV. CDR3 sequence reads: CASSLDGTTGDTQYF. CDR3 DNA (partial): TGTGCCAGCAGCTTAGATGGGACTACAGGAGATACG.

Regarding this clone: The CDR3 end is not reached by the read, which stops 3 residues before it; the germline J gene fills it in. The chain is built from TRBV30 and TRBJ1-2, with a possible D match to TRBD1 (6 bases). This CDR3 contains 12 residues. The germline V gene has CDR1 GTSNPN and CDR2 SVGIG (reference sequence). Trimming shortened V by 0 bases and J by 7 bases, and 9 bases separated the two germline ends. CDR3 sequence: CAWSVVGGGYTF. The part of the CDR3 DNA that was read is TGTGCCTGGAGTGTGGTAGGGGGTGGC.

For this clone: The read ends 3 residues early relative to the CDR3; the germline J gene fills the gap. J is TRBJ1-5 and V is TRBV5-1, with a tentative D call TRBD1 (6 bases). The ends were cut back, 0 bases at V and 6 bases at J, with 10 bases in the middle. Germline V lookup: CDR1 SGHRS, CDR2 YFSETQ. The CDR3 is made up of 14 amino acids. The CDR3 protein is CASSLGVQGQPQHF. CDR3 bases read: TGCGCCAGCAGCTTGGGGGTACAGGGTCAGCCC.

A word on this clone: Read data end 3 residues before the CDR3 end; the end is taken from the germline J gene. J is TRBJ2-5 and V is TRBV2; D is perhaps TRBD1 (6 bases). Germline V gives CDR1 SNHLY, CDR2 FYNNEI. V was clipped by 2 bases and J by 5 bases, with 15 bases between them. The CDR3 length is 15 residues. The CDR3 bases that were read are TGTGCCAGCAGTGAACAGGGGATTACCGGGGAGACC. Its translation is CASSEQGITGET. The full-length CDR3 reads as CASSEQGITGETQYF.

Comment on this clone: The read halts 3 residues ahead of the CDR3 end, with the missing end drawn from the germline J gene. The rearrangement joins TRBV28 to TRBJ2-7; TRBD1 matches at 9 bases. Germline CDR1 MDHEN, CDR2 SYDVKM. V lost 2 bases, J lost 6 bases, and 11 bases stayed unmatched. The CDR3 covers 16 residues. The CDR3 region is CASSLRATGGYSEQYF. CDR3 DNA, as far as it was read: TGTGCCAGCAGTTTAAGGGCTACAGGGGGCTATTCCGAG.

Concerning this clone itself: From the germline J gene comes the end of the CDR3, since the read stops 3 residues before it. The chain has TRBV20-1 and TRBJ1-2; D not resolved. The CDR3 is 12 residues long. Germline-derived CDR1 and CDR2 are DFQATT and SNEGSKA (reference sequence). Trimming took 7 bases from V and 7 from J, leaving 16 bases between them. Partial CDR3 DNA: TGCAGTGGCAGACCCCTGACGGGTGGC. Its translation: CSGRPLTGG. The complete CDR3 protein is CSGRPLTGGYTF.

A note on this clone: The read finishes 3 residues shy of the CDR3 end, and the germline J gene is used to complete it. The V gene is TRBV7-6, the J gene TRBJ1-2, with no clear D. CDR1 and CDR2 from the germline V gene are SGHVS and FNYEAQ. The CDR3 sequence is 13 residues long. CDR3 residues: CASSPSRGVGYTF. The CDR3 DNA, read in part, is TGTGCCAGCAGCCCCTCCCGGGGTGTCGGC.

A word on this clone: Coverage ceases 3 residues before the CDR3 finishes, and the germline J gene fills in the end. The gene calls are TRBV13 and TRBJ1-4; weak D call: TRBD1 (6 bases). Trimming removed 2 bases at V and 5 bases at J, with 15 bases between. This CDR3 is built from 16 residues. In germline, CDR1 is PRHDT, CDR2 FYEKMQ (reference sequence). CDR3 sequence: CASSLRSPGANEKLFF. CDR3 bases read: TGTGCCAGCAGCTTAAGAAGTCCAGGGGCGAATGAAAAA.

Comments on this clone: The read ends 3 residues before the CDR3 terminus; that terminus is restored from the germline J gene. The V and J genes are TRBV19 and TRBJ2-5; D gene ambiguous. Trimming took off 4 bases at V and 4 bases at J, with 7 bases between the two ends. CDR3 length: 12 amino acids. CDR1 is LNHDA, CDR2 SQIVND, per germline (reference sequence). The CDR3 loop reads CASSNRGETQYF. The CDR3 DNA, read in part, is TGTGCCAGTAGTAACAGAGGAGAGACC.

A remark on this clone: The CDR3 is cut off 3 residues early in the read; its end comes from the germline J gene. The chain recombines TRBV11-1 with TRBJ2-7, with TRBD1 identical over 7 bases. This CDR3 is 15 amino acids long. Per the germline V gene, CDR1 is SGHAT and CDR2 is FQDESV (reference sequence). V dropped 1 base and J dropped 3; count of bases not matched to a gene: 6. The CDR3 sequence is CASSLGGTAIYEQYF. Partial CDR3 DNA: TGTGCCAGCAGCTTAGGGGGGACAGCCATCTACGAG.

The CDR3 reads CSVDPVSGGASHNEQFF. The covered CDR3 bases are TGCAGCGTTGACCCTGTTAGCGGGGGGGCCTCTCACAATGAG. V and J are TRBV29-1 and TRBJ2-1, with 11 bases identical to TRBD2. The read terminates 3 residues ahead of where the CDR3 ends, so the germline J gene completes it. This CDR3 is 17 amino acids long. V lost 3 bases and J lost 5; bases outside the gene matches: 12. The germline CDR1 and CDR2 sequences are SQVTM and ANQGSEA.

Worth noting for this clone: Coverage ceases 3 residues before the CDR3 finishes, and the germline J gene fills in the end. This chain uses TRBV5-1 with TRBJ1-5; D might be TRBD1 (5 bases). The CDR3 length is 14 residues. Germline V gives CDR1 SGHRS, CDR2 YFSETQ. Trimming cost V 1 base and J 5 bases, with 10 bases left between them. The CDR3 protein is CASSLQGGDQPQHF. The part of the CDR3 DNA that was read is TGCGCCAGCAGCTTGCAGGGAGGGGATCAGCCC.

Partial CDR3 DNA: TGCAGTGCTAGAGATTGGGGGGGAGAGGAGACC. The encoded protein is CSARDWGGEET. The whole CDR3 sequence is CSARDWGGEETQYF. This rearrangement joins TRBV20-1 to TRBJ2-5; 7 bases agree with TRBD2. The missing CDR3 end, 3 residues past where the read stops, is filled in from the germline J gene. Germline V lookup: CDR1 DFQATT, CDR2 SNEGSKA (reference sequence). V shed 0 bases and J 5 bases; nucleotides not matched to a gene: 6. The CDR3 runs to 14 residues.

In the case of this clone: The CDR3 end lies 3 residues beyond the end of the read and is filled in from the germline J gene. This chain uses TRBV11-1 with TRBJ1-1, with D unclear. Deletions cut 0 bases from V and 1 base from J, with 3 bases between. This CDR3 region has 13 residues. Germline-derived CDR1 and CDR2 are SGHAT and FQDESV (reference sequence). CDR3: CASSLARNTEAFF. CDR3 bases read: TGTGCCAGCAGCTTAGCCCGGAACACTGAA.

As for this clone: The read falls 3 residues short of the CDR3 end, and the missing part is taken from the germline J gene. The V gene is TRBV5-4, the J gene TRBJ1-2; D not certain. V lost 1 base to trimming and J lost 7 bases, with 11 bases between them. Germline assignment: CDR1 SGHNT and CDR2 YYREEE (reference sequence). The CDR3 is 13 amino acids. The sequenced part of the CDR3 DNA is TGTGCCAGCAGCTTGTATGATAAGGGTGGC. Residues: CASSLYDKGG. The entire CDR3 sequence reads CASSLYDKGGYTF.

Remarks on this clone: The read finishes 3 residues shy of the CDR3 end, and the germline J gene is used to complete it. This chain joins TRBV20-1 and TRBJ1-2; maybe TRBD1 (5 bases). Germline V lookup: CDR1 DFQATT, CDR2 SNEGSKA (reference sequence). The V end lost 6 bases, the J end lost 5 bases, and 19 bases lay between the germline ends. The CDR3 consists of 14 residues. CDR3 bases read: TGCAGTGCGAGGGTGGGGGGTACCAGTTATGGC. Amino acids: CSARVGGTSYG. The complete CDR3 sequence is CSARVGGTSYGYTF.

This chain's CDR3 is CASRAGQAVEAFF. CDR3 bases read: TGTGCCAGCAGGGCTGGACAGGCAGTGGAA. The chain has TRBV2 and TRBJ1-1, with 7 positions matching TRBD1. The read terminates 3 residues before the CDR3 end, so the remaining end is supplied by the germline J gene. This CDR3 contains 13 residues. The germline CDR1 and CDR2 sequences are SNHLY and FYNNEI.

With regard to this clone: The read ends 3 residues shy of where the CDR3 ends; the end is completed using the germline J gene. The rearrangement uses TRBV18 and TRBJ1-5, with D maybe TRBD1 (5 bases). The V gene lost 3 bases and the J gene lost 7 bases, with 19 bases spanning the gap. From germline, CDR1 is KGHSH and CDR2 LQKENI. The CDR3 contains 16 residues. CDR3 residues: CASSPPGDGGEQPQHF. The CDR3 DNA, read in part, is TGTGCCAGCTCACCCCCCGGGGATGGGGGGGAACAGCCC.

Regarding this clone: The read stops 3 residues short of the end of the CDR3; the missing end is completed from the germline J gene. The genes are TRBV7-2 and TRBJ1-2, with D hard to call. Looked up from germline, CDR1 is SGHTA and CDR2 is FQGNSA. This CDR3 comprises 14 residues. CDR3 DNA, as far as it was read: TGTGCCGGTACCACTAGCGGGAGTGCAGATACC. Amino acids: CAGTTSGSADT. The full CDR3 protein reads CAGTTSGSADTYTF.

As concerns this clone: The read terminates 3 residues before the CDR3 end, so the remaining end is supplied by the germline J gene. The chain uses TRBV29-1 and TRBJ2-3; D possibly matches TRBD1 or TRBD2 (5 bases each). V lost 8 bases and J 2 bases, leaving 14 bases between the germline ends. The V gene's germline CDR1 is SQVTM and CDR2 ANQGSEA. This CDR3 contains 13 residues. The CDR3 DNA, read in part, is TGCAGCCTCGAGGGGCGGCTCACAGATACG. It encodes CSLEGRLTDT. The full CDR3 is CSLEGRLTDTQYF.

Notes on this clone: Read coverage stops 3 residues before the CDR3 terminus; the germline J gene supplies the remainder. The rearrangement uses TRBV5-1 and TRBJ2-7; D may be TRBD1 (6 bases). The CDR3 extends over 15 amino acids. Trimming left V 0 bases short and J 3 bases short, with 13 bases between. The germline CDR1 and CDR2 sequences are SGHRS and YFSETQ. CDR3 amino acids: CASSLGSGTNYEQYF. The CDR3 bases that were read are TGCGCCAGCAGCTTGGGCTCCGGGACAAACTACGAG.

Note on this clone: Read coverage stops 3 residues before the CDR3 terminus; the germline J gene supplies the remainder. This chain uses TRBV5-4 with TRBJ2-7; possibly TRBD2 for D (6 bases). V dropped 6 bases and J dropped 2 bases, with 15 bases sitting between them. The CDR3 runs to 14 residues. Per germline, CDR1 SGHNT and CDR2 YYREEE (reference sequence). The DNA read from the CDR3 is TGTGCCAGCAAACGGGGGTCCGTCACCTACGAG. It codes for CASKRGSVTYE. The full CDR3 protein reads CASKRGSVTYEQYF.

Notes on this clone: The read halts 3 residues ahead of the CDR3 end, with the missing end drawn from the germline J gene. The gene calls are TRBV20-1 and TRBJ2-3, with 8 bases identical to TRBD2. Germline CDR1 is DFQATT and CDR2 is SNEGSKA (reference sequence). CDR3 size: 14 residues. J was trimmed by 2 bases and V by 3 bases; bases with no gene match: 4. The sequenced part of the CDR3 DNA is TGCAGTGCTAGTCCAGCGGGGGCCACAGATACG. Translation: CSASPAGATDT. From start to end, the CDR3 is CSASPAGATDTQYF.

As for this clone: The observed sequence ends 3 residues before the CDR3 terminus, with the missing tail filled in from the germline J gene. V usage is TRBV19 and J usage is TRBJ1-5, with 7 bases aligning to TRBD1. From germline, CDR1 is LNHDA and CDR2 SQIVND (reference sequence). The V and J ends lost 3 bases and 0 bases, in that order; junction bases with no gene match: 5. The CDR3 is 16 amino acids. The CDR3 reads CASSIGWTGSNQPQHF. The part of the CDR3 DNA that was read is TGTGCCAGTAGTATCGGGTGGACAGGTAGCAATCAGCCC. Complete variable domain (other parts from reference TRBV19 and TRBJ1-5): DGGITQSPKYLFRKEGQNVTLSCEQNLNHDAMYWYRQDPGQGLRLIYYSQIVNDFQKGDIAEGYSVSREKKESFPLTVTSAQKNPTAFYLCASSIGWTGSNQPQHFGDGTRLSIL.

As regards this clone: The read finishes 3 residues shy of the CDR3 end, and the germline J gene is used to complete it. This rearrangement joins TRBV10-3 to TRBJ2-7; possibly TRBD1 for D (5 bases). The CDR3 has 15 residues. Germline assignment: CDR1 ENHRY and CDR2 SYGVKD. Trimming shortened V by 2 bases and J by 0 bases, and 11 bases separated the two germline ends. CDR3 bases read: TGTGCCATCAGTGAGAGGTCAGGGTCCTCCTACGAG. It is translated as CAISERSGSSYE. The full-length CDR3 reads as CAISERSGSSYEQYF.